A single sample gave rise to the 14 T cell receptor beta chains below, sequenced in a study of cytomegalovirus exposure and HLA in healthy donors. With 60 Vbeta and 13 Jbeta primers, the PCR was carried out. Profiling relied on immunoSEQ multiplex PCR, and the TCRdb table lists in-frame clones only, not all of them. The table lists roughly 100,000 clones, approximately 84% of them singletons, with around 5.6% in the top ten. The sequenced material came from PBMCs. The receptors were gathered from a woman aged 18-30 years in good health and CMV-seropositive.

This clone was observed a single time. The chain uses TRBV2 and TRBJ2-5; no reliable D call. Germline CDR1 is SNHLY and CDR2 is FYNNEI. This CDR3 comprises 12 residues. The V gene lost 10 bases and the J gene lost 0 bases, with 9 bases spanning the gap. Written as DNA, the CDR3 is TGTGCCAACCACTTCAACCAAGAGACCCAGTACTTC. Translated, it gives CANHFNQETQYF.

This clone was detected many times. The sample contains more than one DNA sequence encoding this CDR3. This chain uses TRBV6-6 with TRBJ2-7, with 9 bases identical to TRBD2. The V and J ends lost 0 bases and 6 bases, in that order; junction bases with no gene match: 6. This CDR3 region has 15 residues. The V gene's germline CDR1 is MNHNY and CDR2 SVGAGI (reference sequence). CDR3 residues: CASSYSTSGGLEQYF. The CDR3 DNA reads as TGTGCCAGCAGTTACTCGACTAGCGGAGGGCTCGAGCAGTACTTC.

CDR3 bases: TGTGCCAGCGCGACAGGGGGAATCTACAATGAGCAGTTCTTC. Amino acid sequence: CASATGGIYNEQFF. V and J are TRBV9 and TRBJ2-1, with 9 bases fitting TRBD1. Per the germline V gene, CDR1 is SGDLS and CDR2 is YYNGEE. CDR3 length: 14 residues. After removal of 7 bases from V and 3 bases from J, the junction contained 5 bases not matched to a gene. The entire variable domain, with the rest obtained from reference TRBV9 and TRBJ2-1, is as follows: DSGVTQTPKHLITATGQRVTLRCSPRSGDLSVYWYQQSLDQGLQFLIQYYNGEERAKGNILERFSAQQFPDLHSELNLSSLELGDSALYFCASATGGIYNEQFFGPGTRLTVL.

The table lists this clone with a count of one. The chain carries TRBV7-3 and TRBJ2-5; TRBD1 is a possible D gene (5 bases). V lost 3 bases and J lost 1, with 12 bases in between. CDR1 is SGHTA, CDR2 FQGTGA, per germline. This CDR3 has 15 amino acids. For the CDR3, the DNA is TGTGCCAGCAGCTTGTGGGGCGGAACCCAAGAGACCCAGTACTTC. It encodes CASSLWGGTQETQYF.

The chain recombines TRBV4-1 with TRBJ2-4; 12 bases map to TRBD2. This CDR3 is built from 19 residues. CDR1 MGHRA and CDR2 YSYEKL come from the germline V gene. Trimming removed 2 bases from V and 3 bases from J; junction bases left unmatched: 11. CDR3 sequence (DNA): TGCGCCAGCAGCCAATCCCCTAGCGGGGGGGCCTTGGACAAAAACATTCAGTACTTC. It encodes CASSQSPSGGALDKNIQYF.

This chain uses TRBV7-9 with TRBJ2-7; 8 bases are shared with TRBD1. The germline CDR1 and CDR2 sequences are SEHNR and FQNEAQ (reference sequence). This CDR3 spans 15 amino acids. V lost 8 bases and J lost 2; bases outside the gene matches: 11. CDR3 region: CASLNAGGLTYEQYF. CDR3 DNA: TGTGCCAGCCTCAATGCAGGGGGCTTGACCTACGAGCAGTACTTC.

Only one count was recorded for this clone. V is TRBV2 and J is TRBJ1-5; D uncertain. V dropped 7 bases and J dropped 5 bases, with 15 bases sitting between them. Germline V gene data show CDR1 as SNHLY and CDR2 as FYNNEI. This CDR3 is built from 14 residues. The CDR3 sequence is CASMGGLDDQPQHF. CDR3 DNA sequence: TGTGCCAGCATGGGAGGTCTGGATGATCAGCCCCAGCATTTT. Full variable domain (outside the CDR3, taken from reference TRBV2 and TRBJ1-5): EPEVTQTPSHQVTQMGQEVILRCVPISNHLYFYWYRQILGQKVEFLVSFYNNEISEKSEIFDDQFSVERPDGSNFTLKIRSTKLEDSAMYFCASMGGLDDQPQHFGDGTRLSIL.

The rearrangement uses TRBV27 and TRBJ1-1; 9 positions agree with TRBD1. V dropped 5 bases and J dropped 9; count of bases not matched to a gene: 19. The CDR3 loop spans 17 amino acids. The V gene's germline CDR1 is MNHEY and CDR2 SMNVEV (reference sequence). CDR3 loop: CASSPLTAGQGFFKAFF. CDR3 sequence (DNA): TGTGCCAGCAGTCCCCTTACGGCGGGACAGGGATTCTTTAAAGCTTTCTTT.

The chain employs TRBV6-1 and TRBJ1-1; D not resolved. V was pared by 1 base and J by 4 bases, with 7 bases between. Per the germline V gene, CDR1 is MNHNS and CDR2 is SASEGT. The CDR3 has 13 amino acids. The CDR3 spells CASSEGVLTEAFF. DNA of the CDR3: TGTGCCAGCAGTGAAGGCGTCCTCACTGAAGCTTTCTTT.

V is TRBV28 and J is TRBJ2-7; the match to TRBD1 covers 7 bases. Germline assignment: CDR1 MDHEN and CDR2 SYDVKM. The ends lost 8 bases at V and 4 bases at J; junction bases unmatched: 14. The CDR3 has 15 amino acids. The CDR3 sequence: CASGPGTAKAYEQYF. The CDR3 nucleotides are TGTGCCAGCGGGCCCGGGACAGCCAAAGCGTACGAGCAGTACTTC.

This chain links TRBV5-1 with TRBJ1-1; a possible D gene is TRBD1 (6 bases). This CDR3 has 13 residues. Germline-derived CDR1 and CDR2 are SGHRS and YFSETQ. V was pared by 4 bases and J by 4 bases, with 11 bases between. CDR3 sequence: CASSTAGVTEAFF. CDR3 nucleotide sequence: TGCGCCAGCAGCACGGCAGGGGTCACTGAAGCTTTCTTT.

This chain joins TRBV5-1 and TRBJ1-1, with 9 nucleotides matching TRBD1. The junction had 10 bases not matched to a gene; V was cut back by 6 bases and J by 1 base. CDR3 length: 16 amino acids. Germline values: CDR1 SGHRS, CDR2 YFSETQ. The CDR3: CASTESIQGANTEAFF. The DNA for the CDR3 is TGCGCCAGCACGGAAAGCATACAGGGGGCGAACACTGAAGCTTTCTTT.

The rearrangement joins TRBV2 to TRBJ2-6, with TRBD2 as a possible D gene (6 bases). With 6 bases removed from V and 7 bases from J, the gap between germline ends came to 10 bases. This CDR3 comprises 13 residues. Looked up from germline, CDR1 is SNHLY and CDR2 is FYNNEI. The CDR3 bases are TGTGCCAGCAGGGGGCGGGGAGCCAACGTCCTGACTTTC. As protein: CASRGRGANVLTF. Full variable domain (missing parts from reference TRBV2 and TRBJ2-6): EPEVTQTPSHQVTQMGQEVILRCVPISNHLYFYWYRQILGQKVEFLVSFYNNEISEKSEIFDDQFSVERPDGSNFTLKIRSTKLEDSAMYFCASRGRGANVLTFGAGSRLTVL.

The chain uses TRBV30 and TRBJ1-6; D might be TRBD1 (6 bases). The germline CDR1 and CDR2 sequences are GTSNPN and SVGIG (reference sequence). Trimming left V 2 bases short and J 8 bases short, with 22 bases between. This CDR3 is 17 amino acids long. The chain's CDR3 is CAWSPQGRSLRDSPLHF. Written as DNA, the CDR3 is TGTGCCTGGAGTCCACAGGGAAGGAGTCTTCGGGATTCACCCCTCCACTTT. Full variable domain (missing parts from reference TRBV30 and TRBJ1-6): SQTIHQWPATLVQPVGSPLSLECTVEGTSNPNLYWYRQAAGRGLQLLFYSVGIGQISSEVPQNLSASRPQDRQFILSSKKLLLSDSGFYLCAWSPQGRSLRDSPLHFGNGTRLTVT.